Below, 5 T cell receptor beta chains from the same sample are listed, as sequenced in a study of blood T cell repertoires in COVID-19. Sequencing was performed with immunoSEQ multiplex PCR; in TCRdb, only in-frame clones are kept and a portion is missing. Found here are around 150,000 clones, over 60% of them singletons; the top ten hold approximately 5%. Sequencing was carried out using peripheral blood. Every receptor here comes from a woman of 80 years or more with active or convalescent COVID-19.

The gene calls are TRBV12-3 or TRBV12-4 and TRBJ2-7; 9 positions agree with TRBD2. The length of the CDR3 is 13 residues. The V segment lost 5 bases and the J segment 2 bases; nucleotides outside the gene matches: 1. The CDR3 region is CASSSGGTYEQYF. Here the CDR3 DNA reads TGTGCCAGCAGTAGCGGGGGGACCTACGAGCAGTACTTC.

The V call is TRBV24-1, the J call TRBJ2-1; 8 nucleotides agree with TRBD2. The length of the CDR3 is 15 residues. J gave up 4 bases and V 0 bases, and 1 base lay outside the gene matches. Germline CDR1 KGHDR, CDR2 SFDVKD. The CDR3 spells CATSDLGTSYNEQFF. The CDR3 bases are TGTGCCACCAGTGATTTGGGGACTAGTTACAATGAGCAGTTCTTC.

This clone has just one count. The chain joins TRBV28 to TRBJ1-4, with 10 bases fitting TRBD1. Germline CDR1 MDHEN, CDR2 SYDVKM. This CDR3 comprises 16 residues. V was clipped by 6 bases and J by 4 bases; unmatched bases: 8. The CDR3 DNA reads TGTGCCAGCAGGACAGGGGGCTTACTCCATAATGAAAAACTGTTTTTT. It is translated as CASRTGGLLHNEKLFF.

The CDR3 here is CACTKGRNEKLFF. In DNA, the CDR3 is TGTGCCTGTACCAAGGGGCGGAATGAAAAACTGTTTTTT. The V gene is TRBV30, the J gene TRBJ1-4; tentatively, D is TRBD1 (5 bases). V was trimmed by 6 bases and J by 5 bases, leaving 13 bases between them. CDR1 is GTSNPN and CDR2 is SVGIG in the germline V gene (reference sequence). This CDR3 region has 13 residues.

The chain recombines TRBV27 with TRBJ2-2; TRBD2 is a possible D gene (6 bases). The CDR3 sequence is 15 residues long. The germline CDR1 and CDR2 sequences are MNHEY and SMNVEV (reference sequence). Trimming cost V 3 bases and J 6 bases, with 14 bases left between them. In nucleotides, the CDR3 is TGTGCCAGCAGTTTTAGGAGGGGAGGCTCCGGGGAGCTGTTTTTT. Its translation is CASSFRRGGSGELFF.